This T cell receptor beta chain originates from a study of CXCR3-negative and CXCR3-positive naive CD8 T cells. Whole-study findings and limits: Most assays were run on fresh PBMCs (CXCR3 expression partially decreased after cryopreservation). TRB CDR3s of CXCR3-positive naive cells were more hydrophobic than those of CXCR3-negative naive cells. Each naive subset displayed comparably high diversity, whereas memory CD8+ cells displayed much lower diversity.

UMI-labeled 5' RACE TRB cDNA libraries were prepared from the cells. TCRdb re-called the 5' RACE reads and gives one entry per CDR3 protein, without DNA. This listing includes 5,000 to 6,500 distinct CDR3 sequences. CDR1 is DFQATT and CDR2 is SNEGSKA in the germline V gene (reference sequence). The CDR3 consists of 16 residues. As to this clonotype: No antigen is known for it.

The study sorted every CD8+ T cell subset in triplicate at 300,000 cells each. This chain uses TRBV20-1 with TRBJ2-3; TCRdb's assignment of TRBD2 cannot be checked, as there is no DNA. The source is a human donor in good health. Some clones in this sample may be carry-over from other donors' samples. The specimen was naive CXCR3+ CD8+ T cells from blood. Subset in this sample: CD45RO-CCR7+CD27+CD95- naive CD8+ T cells expressing CXCR3 (TNR3+). The chain's CDR3 is CSARARLAEDTDTQYF.